The 3 T cell receptor beta chains listed next were all sequenced from one sample in a study of blood T cell repertoires in COVID-19. Sequenced by immunoSEQ multiplex PCR; TCRdb stores in-frame clones only, minus some. The repertoire holds approximately 340,000 clones, with 83% as singletons. The specimen sequenced was peripheral blood. The receptors shown here come from a man aged 25 to 45 with active or convalescent COVID-19.

The CDR3 DNA reads TGTGCCAGCAGCTTGGGCTGGACTAGCGGGAGTACCTACAATGAGCAGTTCTTC. Translation: CASSLGWTSGSTYNEQFF. J is TRBJ2-1 and V is TRBV5-4, with TRBD2 matching 13 bases. V shed 0 bases, J shed 2 bases, and the junction held 5 bases outside the gene matches. CDR1 SGHNT and CDR2 YYREEE come from the germline V gene (reference sequence). CDR3 size: 18 residues.

V usage is TRBV5-1 and J usage is TRBJ1-1; D is uncertain. Germline assignment: CDR1 SGHRS and CDR2 YFSETQ. The CDR3 runs to 13 residues. Trimming removed 6 bases at V and 0 bases at J, with 9 bases between. Here the CDR3 reads CASTTDMNTEAFF. In nucleotides, the CDR3 is TGCGCCAGCACTACAGATATGAACACTGAAGCTTTCTTT.

This rearrangement joins TRBV5-1 to TRBJ1-3; D not certain. V gave up 1 base and J gave up 0 bases, with 8 bases separating them. Germline-derived CDR1 and CDR2 are SGHRS and YFSETQ. The CDR3 totals 15 residues. The CDR3 spells CASSLTRSSGNTIYF. In DNA, the CDR3 is TGCGCCAGCAGCTTGACCCGGAGCTCTGGAAACACCATATATTTT.